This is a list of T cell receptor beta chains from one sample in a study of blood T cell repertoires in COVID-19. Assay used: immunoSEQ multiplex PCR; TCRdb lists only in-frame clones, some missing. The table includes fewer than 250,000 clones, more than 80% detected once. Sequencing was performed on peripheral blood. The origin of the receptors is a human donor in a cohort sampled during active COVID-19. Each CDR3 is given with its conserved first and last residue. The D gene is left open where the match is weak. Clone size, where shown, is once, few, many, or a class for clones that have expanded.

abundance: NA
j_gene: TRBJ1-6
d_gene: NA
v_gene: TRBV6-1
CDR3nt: TGTGCCAGCAGTGACCCAGGAAATTCACCCCTCCACTTT
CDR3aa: CASSDPGNSPLHF

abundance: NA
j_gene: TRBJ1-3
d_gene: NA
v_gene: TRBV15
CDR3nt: TGTGCCACCAGCAGCCATACAGGTAGCTCTGGAAACACCATATATTTT
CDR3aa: CATSSHTGSSGNTIYF

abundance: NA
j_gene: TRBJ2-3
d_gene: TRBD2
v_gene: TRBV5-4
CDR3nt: TGTGCCAGCAGCTTGGAGGGTAGCGGGAGCACAGATACGCAGTATTTT
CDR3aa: CASSLEGSGSTDTQYF

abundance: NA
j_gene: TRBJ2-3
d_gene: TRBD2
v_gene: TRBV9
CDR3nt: TGTGCCAGCAGCTCGCTAGCGGGGAAGGCAGATACGCAGTATTTT
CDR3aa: CASSSLAGKADTQYF

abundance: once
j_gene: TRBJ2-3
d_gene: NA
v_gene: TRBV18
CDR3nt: TGTGCCAGCTCTCCAGGCAGGTTGGGAGATACGCAGTATTTT
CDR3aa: CASSPGRLGDTQYF

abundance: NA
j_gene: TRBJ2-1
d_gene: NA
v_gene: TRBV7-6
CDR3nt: TGTGCCAGCAGCTTAGATGTAGGCCCAGGGGATGAGCAGTTCTTC
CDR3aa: CASSLDVGPGDEQFF

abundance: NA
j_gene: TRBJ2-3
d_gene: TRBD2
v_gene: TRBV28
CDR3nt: TGTGCCGGAGGTAGACTAGCGGGCGGCACAGATACGCAGTATTTT
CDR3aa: CAGGRLAGGTDTQYF

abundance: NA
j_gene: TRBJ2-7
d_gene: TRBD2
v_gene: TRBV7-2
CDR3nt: TGTGCCAGCAACCCCATGGCTAGCGGGAGAATCGACGAGCAGTACTTC
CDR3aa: CASNPMASGRIDEQYF

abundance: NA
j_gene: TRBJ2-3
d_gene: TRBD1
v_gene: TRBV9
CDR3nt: TGTGCCAGCTCAGGGGGCGCAACAGATACGCAGTATTTT
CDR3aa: CASSGGATDTQYF

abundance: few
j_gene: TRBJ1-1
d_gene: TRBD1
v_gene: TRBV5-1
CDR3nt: TGCGCCAGCAGCGTCAACAGGGGGGTGCGGAACACTGAAGCTTTCTTT
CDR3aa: CASSVNRGVRNTEAFF

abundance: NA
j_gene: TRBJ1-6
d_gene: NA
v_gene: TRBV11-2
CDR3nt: TGTGCCAGCAGCTTAGTATCCGGGTTTGGGTCCTATAATTCACCCCTCCACTTT
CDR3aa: CASSLVSGFGSYNSPLHF

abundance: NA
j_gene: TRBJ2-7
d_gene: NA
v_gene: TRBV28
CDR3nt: TGTGCCAGCAGTTTAGCAGGGAAGGACGAGCAGTACTTC
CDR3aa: CASSLAGKDEQYF

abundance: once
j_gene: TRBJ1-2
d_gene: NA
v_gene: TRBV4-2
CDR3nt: TGTGCCAGCAGCCTTCAGGGAGGGAGGAGAGGCTACACCTTC
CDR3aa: CASSLQGGRRGYTF

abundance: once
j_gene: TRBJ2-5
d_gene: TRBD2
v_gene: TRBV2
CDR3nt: TGTGCCAGCAGCGCACTAGCGGGGGGTCAAGAGACCCAGTACTTC
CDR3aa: CASSALAGGQETQYF

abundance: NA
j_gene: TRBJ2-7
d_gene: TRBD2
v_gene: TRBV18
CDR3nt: TGTGCCAGCTCACCAAGGGGACTAACTGGGGACTACGAGCAGTACTTC
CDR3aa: CASSPRGLTGDYEQYF

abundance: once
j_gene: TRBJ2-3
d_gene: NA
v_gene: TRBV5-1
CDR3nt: TGCGCCAGCAGCTTGGAGGCAGGGCTAGGGGCAGATACGCAGTATTTT
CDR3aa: CASSLEAGLGADTQYF

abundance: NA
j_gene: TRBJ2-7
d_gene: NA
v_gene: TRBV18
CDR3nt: TGTGCCAGCTCACCATCTTCCTACGAGCAGTACTTC
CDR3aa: CASSPSSYEQYF

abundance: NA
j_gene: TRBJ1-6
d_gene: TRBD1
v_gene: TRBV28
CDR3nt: TGTGCCAGCAGTAAATATAGACAGGGAGCTAATTCACCCCTCCACTTT
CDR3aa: CASSKYRQGANSPLHF

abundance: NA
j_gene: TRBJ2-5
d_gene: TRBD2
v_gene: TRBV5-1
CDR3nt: TGCGCCAGCAGCTTAGGGACTAGCGGCCAAGAGACCCAGTACTTC
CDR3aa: CASSLGTSGQETQYF

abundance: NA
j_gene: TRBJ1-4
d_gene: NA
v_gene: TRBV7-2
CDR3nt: TGTGCCAGCAGCTGGGACTCAGGGTCGGGTGAAAAACTGTTTTTT
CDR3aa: CASSWDSGSGEKLFF

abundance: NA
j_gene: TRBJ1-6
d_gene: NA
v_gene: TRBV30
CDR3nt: TGTGCCTGGAGTGGTCGGCGGTATAATTCACCCCTCCACTTT
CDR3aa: CAWSGRRYNSPLHF

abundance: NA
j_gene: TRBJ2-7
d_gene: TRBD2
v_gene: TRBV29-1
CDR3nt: TGCAGCGCCGCGGGGGGTTACGAGCAGTACTTC
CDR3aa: CSAAGGYEQYF

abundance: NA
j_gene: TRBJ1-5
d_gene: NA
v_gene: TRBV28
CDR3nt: TGTGCCAGCACTTTTAGAGGCAATCAGCCCCAGCATTTT
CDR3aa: CASTFRGNQPQHF

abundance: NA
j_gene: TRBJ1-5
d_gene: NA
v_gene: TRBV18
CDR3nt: TGTGCCAGCTCATCTACAGGGCGGAGCAATCAGCCCCAGCATTTT
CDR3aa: CASSSTGRSNQPQHF

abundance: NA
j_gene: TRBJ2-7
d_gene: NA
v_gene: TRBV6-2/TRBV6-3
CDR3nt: TGTGCCAGCAGTTACGACGAGGGGCTCGGGAGCGAGCAGTACTTC
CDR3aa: CASSYDEGLGSEQYF

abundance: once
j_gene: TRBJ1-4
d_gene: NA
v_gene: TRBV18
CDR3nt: TGTGCCAGCTCAAAAAGAGGTTCACAAGACAATGAAAAACTGTTTTTT
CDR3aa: CASSKRGSQDNEKLFF

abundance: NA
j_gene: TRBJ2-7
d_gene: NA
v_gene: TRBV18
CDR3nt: TGTGCCAGCTCACCAAACCCAGGGTACGAGCAGTACTTC
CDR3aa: CASSPNPGYEQYF

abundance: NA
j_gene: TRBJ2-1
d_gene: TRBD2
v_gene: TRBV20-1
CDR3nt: TGCAGTGCTAGTTCCGGGAGGAGCTACAATGAGCAGTTCTTC
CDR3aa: CSASSGRSYNEQFF

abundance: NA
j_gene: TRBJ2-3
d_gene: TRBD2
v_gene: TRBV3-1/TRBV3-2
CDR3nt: TGTGCCAGCAGCCATAAACAATGGACTAGAAATCTTGGAGATACGCAGTATTTT
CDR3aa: CASSHKQWTRNLGDTQYF

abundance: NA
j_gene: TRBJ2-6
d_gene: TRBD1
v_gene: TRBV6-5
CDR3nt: TGTGCCAGCAGTCCGGACAGGGTTTCCCCACGGACTTTC
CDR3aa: CASSPDRVSPRTF

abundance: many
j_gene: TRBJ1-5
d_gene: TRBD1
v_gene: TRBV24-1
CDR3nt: TGTGCCACCAGTGCCCCAGGGGGCTGGACCCAGCATTTT
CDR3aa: CATSAPGGWTQHF

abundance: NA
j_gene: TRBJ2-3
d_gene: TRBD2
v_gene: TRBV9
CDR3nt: TGTGCCAGCAGCGTAGTAGCGGGGGGGCTCAGAGATACGCAGTATTTT
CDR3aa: CASSVVAGGLRDTQYF

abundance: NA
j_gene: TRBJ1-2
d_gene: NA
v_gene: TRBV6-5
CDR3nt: TGTGCCAGCAGTTACGGGCAGGGGCGTAGCTATGGCTACACCTTC
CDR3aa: CASSYGQGRSYGYTF

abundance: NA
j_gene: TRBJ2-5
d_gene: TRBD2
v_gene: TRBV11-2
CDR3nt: TGTGCCAGCAGCACCATGCGACTAGCGGGCACCGCAGAGACCCAGTACTTC
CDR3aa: CASSTMRLAGTAETQYF

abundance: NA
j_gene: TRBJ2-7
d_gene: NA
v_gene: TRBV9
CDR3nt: TGTGCCAGCAGCGCGGACAGCTCCTACGAGCAGTACTTC
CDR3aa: CASSADSSYEQYF

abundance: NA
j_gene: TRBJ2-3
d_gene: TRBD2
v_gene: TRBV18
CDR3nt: TGTGCCAGCTCACCCGCGCGGGGGGGACAGACAGATACGCAGTATTTT
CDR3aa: CASSPARGGQTDTQYF

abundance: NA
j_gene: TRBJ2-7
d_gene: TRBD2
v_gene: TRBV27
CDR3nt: TGTGCCATCTTTGGAGGGAGGGAGGACGAGCAGTACTTC
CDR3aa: CAIFGGREDEQYF

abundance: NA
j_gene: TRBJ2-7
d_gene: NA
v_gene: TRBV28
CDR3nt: TGTGCCATCGGGACTCGTACAACCTACGAGCAGTACTTC
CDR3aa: CAIGTRTTYEQYF

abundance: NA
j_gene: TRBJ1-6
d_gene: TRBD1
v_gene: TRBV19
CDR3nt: TGTGCCAGCTCCGGGACAGGGGAATCACCCCTCCACTTT
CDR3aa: CASSGTGESPLHF

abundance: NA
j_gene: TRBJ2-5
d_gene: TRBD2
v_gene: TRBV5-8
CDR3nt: TGTGCCAGCAGCCCGCCCACCGGGGGACTAGCGGGAGGCGGGGGGAAGACCCAGTACTTC
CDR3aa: CASSPPTGGLAGGGGKTQYF

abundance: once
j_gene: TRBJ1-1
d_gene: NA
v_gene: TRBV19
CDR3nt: TGTGCCAGTAGTAGGTCCGCCCGAGGATACAACACTGAAGCTTTCTTT
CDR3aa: CASSRSARGYNTEAFF

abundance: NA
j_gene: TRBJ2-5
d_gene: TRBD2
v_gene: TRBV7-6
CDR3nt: TGTGCCAGCAGCCTCGGGGGGGAAGAGACCCAGTACTTC
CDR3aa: CASSLGGEETQYF

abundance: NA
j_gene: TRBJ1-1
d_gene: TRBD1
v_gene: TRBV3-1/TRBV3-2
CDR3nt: TGTGCCAGCAGTCTTTATCGGACAGGGGGGGACACTGAAGCTTTCTTT
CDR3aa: CASSLYRTGGDTEAFF

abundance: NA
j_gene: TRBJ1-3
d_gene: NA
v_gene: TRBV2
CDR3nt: TGTGCCAGCAGTGTCCGGGACACCATATATTTT
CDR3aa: CASSVRDTIYF

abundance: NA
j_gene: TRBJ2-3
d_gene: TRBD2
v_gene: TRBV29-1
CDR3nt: TGCAGCGTTGATGCGGGAGGGCGAATAGATACGCAGTATTTT
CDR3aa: CSVDAGGRIDTQYF

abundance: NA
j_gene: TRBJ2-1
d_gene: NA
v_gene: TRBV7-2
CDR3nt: TGTGCCAGCTCCCCGAGGTACACCCGAGGGGAGCAGTTCTTC
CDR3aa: CASSPRYTRGEQFF

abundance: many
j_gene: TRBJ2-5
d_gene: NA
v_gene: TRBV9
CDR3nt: TGTGCCAGCAGCGGACGAGGGGGAGTGTTTGCAGAGACCCAGTACTTC
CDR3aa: CASSGRGGVFAETQYF

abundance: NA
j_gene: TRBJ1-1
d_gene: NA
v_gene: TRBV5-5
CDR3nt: TGTGCCAGCACCTTTAGAAGTCCTTTGAACACTGAAGCTTTCTTT
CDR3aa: CASTFRSPLNTEAFF

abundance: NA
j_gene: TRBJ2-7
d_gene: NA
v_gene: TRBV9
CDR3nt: TGTGCCAGCAGCGTAGATGGGCAGACCGAGCAGTACTTC
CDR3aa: CASSVDGQTEQYF

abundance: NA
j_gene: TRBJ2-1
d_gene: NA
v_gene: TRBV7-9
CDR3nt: TGTGCCAGCACCTACGGGTACAATGAGCAGTTCTTC
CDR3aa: CASTYGYNEQFF

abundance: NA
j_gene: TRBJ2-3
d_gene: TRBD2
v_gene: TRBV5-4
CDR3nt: TGTGCCAGCACCCACCAAGCGGGACTCCTCACAGATACGCAGTATTTT
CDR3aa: CASTHQAGLLTDTQYF

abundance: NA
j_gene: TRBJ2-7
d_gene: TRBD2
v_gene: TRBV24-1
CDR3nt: TGTGCCACCAGTGGTCACACTAGCGGGAGATACGAGCAGTACTTC
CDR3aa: CATSGHTSGRYEQYF

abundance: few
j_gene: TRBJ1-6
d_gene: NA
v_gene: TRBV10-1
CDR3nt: TGCGCCAGCAGTGAGTCGGGAGGGGATTCACCCCTCCACTTT
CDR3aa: CASSESGGDSPLHF

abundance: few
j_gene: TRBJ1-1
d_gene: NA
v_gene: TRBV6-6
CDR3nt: TGTGCCAGCACCGCCGGACAGCCGAACACTGAAGCTTTCTTT
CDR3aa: CASTAGQPNTEAFF

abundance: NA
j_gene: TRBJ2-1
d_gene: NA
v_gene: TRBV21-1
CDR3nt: TGTGCCAGCAGCAAAGAAGCCCTAGCGCCCTACAATGAGCAGTTCTTC
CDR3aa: CASSKEALAPYNEQFF

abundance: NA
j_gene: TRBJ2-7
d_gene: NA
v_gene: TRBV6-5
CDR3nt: TGTGCCAGCAGCCGAACTGCCTCCTACGAGCAGTACTTC
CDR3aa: CASSRTASYEQYF

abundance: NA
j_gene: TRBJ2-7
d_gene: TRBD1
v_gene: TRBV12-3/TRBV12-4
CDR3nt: TGTGCCAGCATGGGGGCAGGGGGCTGGGAGCAGTACTTC
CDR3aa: CASMGAGGWEQYF

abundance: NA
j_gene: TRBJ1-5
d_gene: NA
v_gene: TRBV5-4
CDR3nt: TGTGCCAGCAGCTTAACTCCAGGGGTCCTTCAGCCCCAGCATTTT
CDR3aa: CASSLTPGVLQPQHF

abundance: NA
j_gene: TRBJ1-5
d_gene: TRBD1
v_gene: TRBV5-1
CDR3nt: TGCGCCAGCAGCCCTGGACAGGGGGGCAATCAGCCCCAGCATTTT
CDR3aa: CASSPGQGGNQPQHF